The sequence of this TCR beta chain was determined in a study of beta chain features in type 1 diabetes (dated by TCRdb to the late 2010s). About the full investigation: Mean age, gender distribution, total cell number and subset yield did not differ between patients and healthy donors. A total of roughly 99 million sorted cells were examined across all samples, and the number of cells per subset was strongly correlated with RNA yield. In the study, recently diagnosed type 1 diabetes patients and matched healthy donors were compared on the TCRB repertoires of their sorted circulating CD4+ T cell subsets. Regulatory and stem cell-like memory subsets were obtained from only 8 patients and about 8 healthy donors, while naive and central memory subsets were obtained from all 30 or so donors. Study-level results and caveats: A moderate but significant shortening of TCRB CDR3 length was observed in type 1 diabetes patients in all four CD4+ subsets. Because small numbers of individuals were included in the HLA sub-analyses, any influence of HLA type on TCRB rearrangement was left unresolved. Sequencing cDNA rather than genomic DNA could over-represent highly expressing activated cells, although activation and CD3 levels did not differ between groups. Fewer insertions and more nucleotide deletions at VDJ recombination sites were observed in patients with type 1 diabetes, implying thymic rearrangement abnormalities. Shorter templates might be favored by PCR, yet because patient and control samples were amplified and corrected together, any such skew would affect both groups equally. Naive, central memory and regulatory TCRB repertoires appeared more similar among patients than among healthy donors.

A single peripheral blood draw of approximately 0.11 L on average was collected from each donor into heparinised tubes. Naive, central memory, regulatory and stem cell-like memory CD4+ T cells were sorted on a BD FACSAria II using a panel including CD45RO, CCR7, CD25, CD127, CD95 and CD27. Every sorted population had a purity above 95%. PBMCs were isolated immediately by Lymphoprep density gradient centrifugation and stained directly without culture. Samples were stained and sorted in pairs, with one healthy donor and one patient per experiment, so that batch effects were minimized. The CDR3 covers 14 residues, taking in both the cysteine and the phenylalanine. CDR3 DNA only is kept here, 42 bases in frame from base 1. CDR1 and CDR2 are read off the germline V gene as SNHLY and FYNNEI. V is cut back by 6 bases and J by 4 bases, with 6 bases in the junction unmatched. The entire isolated RNA was reverse transcribed using the High Capacity cDNA Reverse Transcription Kit, and thus expressed TCRB transcripts were sequenced. Deep immunoSEQ sequencing was performed on naive, central memory and regulatory T cell samples, with an average of roughly 3.3 million total reads per sample. Sorted cells were lysed in RLT buffer and RNA was extracted with DNase-treated RNeasy Micro or Mini kits, depending on cell number. To prevent cross-contamination, every cell subset was processed on its own, while patient and healthy donor samples were processed together. Using the immunoSEQ multiplex PCR, TCRB sequences were amplified from cDNA into 87-bp fragments spanning the CDR3 region. Amplicons were sequenced on the Illumina HiSeq platform. Processing in the source paper ran as follows. Synthetic template baselines were used to correct PCR bias computationally, reads within Hamming distance 2 were collapsed, and singletons that could not be merged were discarded. Reads were aligned against IMGT to assign V, D and J genes, CDR3 length and insertions or deletions at six rearrangement sites. Within each subset, clonotype counts were normalized to the number of sorted cells before true diversity and Gini coefficients were calculated with the tcR R package. The overlap coefficient, calculated on TCRB nucleotide sequences, was used to quantify repertoire sharing. Out-of-frame TCRB sequences from naive cells were analyzed to stand in for the pre-selection repertoire. TCRdb provides this immuneACCESS table in a form limited to in-frame rearrangements. Some clones are lacking; in checked studies, under half of them reflect an unresolved V gene, and why the rest are absent is not known. V and J calls plus clone size are reproduced from that table; the DNA served to infer D and trimming. Counted in this sample were fewer than 500,000 clones; more than 11% of them appeared once. About 0.034% of the sample goes to the ten largest clones.

This clone was seen a handful of times. Its target antigen remains unknown. The input lacks base qualities; no much larger clone sits a single base away. The sequence is built from TRBV2 and TRBJ1-2, with 9 middle bases fitting TRBD1. The sequence was obtained from a man aged 30 to 39 in good health. The sequenced sample was naive CD4+ T cells from blood. According to the study, the label for this sample's cell subset or site signals: true naive CD4+ T cells. CDR3 protein: CASSPLDRGYGYTF. The DNA sequence is given as TGTGCCAGCAGCCCACTGGACAGGGGCTATGGCTACACCTTC. The variable domain in full, with residues beyond the CDR3 obtained from the reference TRBV2 and TRBJ1-2 genes, is EPEVTQTPSHQVTQMGQEVILRCVPISNHLYFYWYRQILGQKVEFLVSFYNNEISEKSEIFDDQFSVERPDGSNFTLKIRSTKLEDSAMYFCASSPLDRGYGYTFGSGTRLTVV.